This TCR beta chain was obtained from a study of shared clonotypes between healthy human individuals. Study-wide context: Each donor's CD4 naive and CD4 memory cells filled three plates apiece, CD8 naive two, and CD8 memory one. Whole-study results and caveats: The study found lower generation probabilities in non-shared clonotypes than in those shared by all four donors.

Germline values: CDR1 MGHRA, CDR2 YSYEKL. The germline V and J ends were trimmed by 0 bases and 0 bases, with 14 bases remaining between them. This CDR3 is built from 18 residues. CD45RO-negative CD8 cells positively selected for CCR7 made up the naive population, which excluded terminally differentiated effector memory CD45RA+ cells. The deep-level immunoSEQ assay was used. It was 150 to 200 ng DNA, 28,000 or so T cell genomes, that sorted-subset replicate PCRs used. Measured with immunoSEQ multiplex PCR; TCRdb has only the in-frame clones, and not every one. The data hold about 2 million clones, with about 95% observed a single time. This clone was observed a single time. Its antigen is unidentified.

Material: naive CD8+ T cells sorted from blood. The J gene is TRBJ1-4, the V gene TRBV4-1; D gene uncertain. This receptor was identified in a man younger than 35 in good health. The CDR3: CASSQDRRGGTTNEKLFF. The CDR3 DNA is TGCGCCAGCAGCCAAGATCGGAGAGGCGGTACAACTAATGAAAAACTGTTTTTT.